The entry below describes one T cell receptor (beta chain). Its target is unknown. The data were obtained in a study of CD8 T cells in ankylosing spondylitis. Study observations and caveats: Existing reports had already noted some motif variants in reactive arthritis synovial fluid and blood. Apparently characteristic of ankylosing spondylitis blood was a TCR beta motif (eight highly homologous variants).

V was trimmed by 5 bases and J by 1 base, leaving 15 bases between them. From germline, CDR1 is DFQATT and CDR2 SNEGSKA (reference sequence). The CDR3 has 14 residues. TCR beta libraries were made by quantitative 5'-RACE with molecular barcodes. TCRdb re-called the 5' RACE reads with MiXCR, one entry per CDR3 protein. Of 700,000 to 1,000,000 distinct CDR3 sequences in the sample, approximately 12% were seen once. This clonotype was sampled from a male donor with ankylosing spondylitis. The rearrangement uses TRBV20-1 and TRBJ2-7; D is perhaps TRBD1 (6 bases). Sequences were obtained from blood, either unsorted or a sorted T cell fraction (not recorded which). DNA of the CDR3: TGCAGTGCTTCCCGGGACACTGTATCCTACGAGCAGTACTTC. As protein: CSASRDTVSYEQYF.